This TCR beta chain was profiled in a study of blood T cell repertoires in COVID-19. Study context: Samples came from the United States, Italy and Spain, spanning acute and convalescent COVID-19.

Under the authors' procedure: Reference gene primers were amplified, and this amplification served to estimate nucleated cell counts. The table came from immunoSEQ multiplex PCR; TCRdb's copy has only in-frame clones and leaves some out. That table gives V, J and clone size, and the DNA gave D and trimming. This table has under 250,000 clones, roughly 86% appearing once. The CDR3 runs 14 residues. The germline V gene encodes CDR1 SGDLS and CDR2 YYNGEE. V was clipped by 0 bases and J by 5 bases, with 11 bases between them. V gene TRBV9 combines with J gene TRBJ2-5, with D unresolved. This sequence originates from a woman aged 45-60 years with active or convalescent COVID-19. Material: peripheral blood. The CDR3: CASSVGSSAETQYF. As DNA, the CDR3 is TGTGCCAGCAGCGTAGGTAGCAGCGCCGAGACCCAGTACTTC.